This is a list of T cell receptor beta chains from one sample in a study of CD8 T cells in Susac syndrome. TCRdb reprocessed the immunoSEQ multiplex PCR reads via MiXCR and lists one record per CDR3 protein. This table has about 440,000 distinct CDR3 sequences, more than 80% appearing once. The sequenced material came from CD8+ T cells from PBMCs. Receptors originate from a human donor with multiple sclerosis. CDR3s include the opening cysteine and the closing phenylalanine or tryptophan. The order of the fields is CDR3 DNA, CDR3 protein, CDR3 length, V gene, clone size, J gene, D gene. A D gene is named only where the DNA matches it firmly. Clone size appears in some rows only: once, few, many, or a class for an expanded clone.

DNA: TGTGCCAGCAGGACACAGGGGGAGTACGAGCAGTACTTC; CDR3: CASRTQGEYEQYF; length: 13; V: TRBV27; size: -; J: TRBJ2-7; D: TRBD1
DNA: TGCAGCGTAACTGTGTATGAAGTGCAGTACTTC; CDR3: CSVTVYEVQYF; length: 11; V: TRBV29-1; size: -; J: TRBJ2-7; D: -
DNA: TGTGCCAGCAGTTCCGGACAGAAGCAGTATTTT; CDR3: CASSSGQKQYF; length: 11; V: TRBV6-5; size: -; J: TRBJ2-3; D: -
DNA: TGTGCCAGTCTCCGGGACAGGGTATCCTACGAGCAGTACTTC; CDR3: CASLRDRVSYEQYF; length: 14; V: TRBV28; size: -; J: TRBJ2-7; D: TRBD1
DNA: TGTGCCAGCAGTAGACTAGCGGGAGGCAACTACAATGAGCAGTTCTTC; CDR3: CASSRLAGGNYNEQFF; length: 16; V: TRBV28; size: -; J: TRBJ2-1; D: TRBD2
DNA: TGTGCCAGCAGCGCTCACCCGGGACTAGCGGGGGATACCAGCTCCTACAATGAGCAGTTCTTC; CDR3: CASSAHPGLAGDTSSYNEQFF; length: 21; V: TRBV6-1; size: once; J: TRBJ2-1; D: TRBD2
DNA: TGTGCCAGCATCGGTCCAGCGACGAACACCGGGGAGCTGTTTTTT; CDR3: CASIGPATNTGELFF; length: 15; V: TRBV2; size: -; J: TRBJ2-2; D: -
DNA: TGTGCCAGCAGCCAAGAGGGAGGGATCTATGGCTACACCTTC; CDR3: CASSQEGGIYGYTF; length: 14; V: TRBV3-1; size: -; J: TRBJ1-2; D: -
DNA: TGTGCCAGCAGCGGCGGGACTTCCCCTTACAATGAGCAGTTCTTC; CDR3: CASSGGTSPYNEQFF; length: 15; V: TRBV9; size: -; J: TRBJ2-1; D: -
DNA: TGCAGCGTGGGTAAAATGACAGACCTCTACGAGCAGTACTTC; CDR3: CSVGKMTDLYEQYF; length: 14; V: TRBV29-1; size: -; J: TRBJ2-7; D: -
DNA: TGCGCCAGCAGCTTCGACCTGGGGGCTGAAGCTTTCTTT; CDR3: CASSFDLGAEAFF; length: 13; V: TRBV5-1; size: -; J: TRBJ1-1; D: -
DNA: TGTGCCAGCAGTGGGGACCAGATAGGGAAACTGTTTTTT; CDR3: CASSGDQIGKLFF; length: 13; V: TRBV12-3/TRBV12-4; size: -; J: TRBJ1-4; D: -
DNA: TGTGCCAGCAGCCACGAACCTTTTAACACTGAAGCTTTCTTT; CDR3: CASSHEPFNTEAFF; length: 14; V: TRBV7-2; size: -; J: TRBJ1-1; D: -
DNA: TGTGCCAGCAGCCAAGTCGAGGACACCATATATTTT; CDR3: CASSQVEDTIYF; length: 12; V: TRBV14; size: -; J: TRBJ1-3; D: -
DNA: TGTGCCAGCAGTTACTGGCAGGGCCTGAACACTGAAGCTTTCTTT; CDR3: CASSYWQGLNTEAFF; length: 15; V: TRBV6-6; size: few; J: TRBJ1-1; D: -
DNA: TGTGCCAGCAGCTTATGGCGGGGTGATAGCTCTGAAAACACCATATATTTT; CDR3: CASSLWRGDSSENTIYF; length: 17; V: TRBV11-2; size: -; J: TRBJ1-3; D: -
DNA: TGCGCCAGCAGCCAACACACAGGGGATCAGCCCCAGCATTTT; CDR3: CASSQHTGDQPQHF; length: 14; V: TRBV4-1; size: -; J: TRBJ1-5; D: TRBD1
DNA: TGCGCCGGCAGCCCAACGGCAGGGGCGACAAACGAGCAGTACTTC; CDR3: CAGSPTAGATNEQYF; length: 15; V: TRBV4-1; size: -; J: TRBJ2-7; D: -
DNA: TGTGCCAGCAGTTCGACAGGGGGCAACTACGAGCAGTACTTC; CDR3: CASSSTGGNYEQYF; length: 14; V: TRBV27; size: few; J: TRBJ2-7; D: TRBD1
DNA: TGTGCCAGCAGTCTGACCAGGGGGAATGATTACGAGCAGTACTTC; CDR3: CASSLTRGNDYEQYF; length: 15; V: TRBV27; size: -; J: TRBJ2-7; D: TRBD1
DNA: TGTGCCATCAGTGAGTCGGTGATTTCGCAGGAGAACACTGAAGCTTTCTTT; CDR3: CAISESVISQENTEAFF; length: 17; V: TRBV10-3; size: -; J: TRBJ1-1; D: -
DNA: TGCAGTGCTAGAGATTACACAGGGGAGGCAAAGACCCAGTACTTC; CDR3: CSARDYTGEAKTQYF; length: 15; V: TRBV20-1; size: once; J: TRBJ2-5; D: -